Listed below are T cell receptor beta chains from one sample, sequenced in a study of shared clonotypes between healthy human individuals. Profiling relied on immunoSEQ multiplex PCR, and the TCRdb table lists in-frame clones only, not all of them. The sample records more than 2,000,000 clones, roughly nine tenths being singletons. The sequenced material came from naive CD4+ T cells sorted from blood. The receptors were sampled from a man aged 18 to 29 in good health. CDR3s include the opening cysteine and the closing phenylalanine or tryptophan. A D gene is named only where the DNA matches it firmly. Only part of the rows carry a size: once, few, many, or a class if the clone is expanded.

cdr3_aa: CTSSQDGGGANVLTF
cdr3_nt: TGCACCAGCAGCCAAGATGGGGGTGGGGCCAACGTCCTGACTTTC
d_call: .
j_call: TRBJ2-6
clone_size: .
v_call: TRBV1

cdr3_aa: CASRGGTGSSYEQYF
cdr3_nt: TGTGCCAGCAGGGGAGGGACAGGGTCGTCCTACGAGCAGTACTTC
d_call: TRBD1
j_call: TRBJ2-7
clone_size: .
v_call: TRBV2

cdr3_aa: CASSFWEQETQYF
cdr3_nt: TGCGCCAGCAGCTTTTGGGAACAAGAGACCCAGTACTTC
d_call: .
j_call: TRBJ2-5
clone_size: .
v_call: TRBV5-1

cdr3_aa: CASSSSSSETQYF
cdr3_nt: TGTGCCAGCAGCTCCAGTAGTAGCGAGACCCAGTACTTC
d_call: .
j_call: TRBJ2-5
clone_size: .
v_call: TRBV5-4

cdr3_aa: CASSLEGITEAFF
cdr3_nt: TGTGCCAGCAGCTTAGAGGGAATCACTGAAGCTTTCTTT
d_call: .
j_call: TRBJ1-1
clone_size: .
v_call: TRBV7-9

cdr3_aa: CASGENSNQPQHF
cdr3_nt: TGTGCCAGCGGGGAGAATAGCAATCAGCCCCAGCATTTT
d_call: .
j_call: TRBJ1-5
clone_size: .
v_call: TRBV6-1

cdr3_aa: CASSPGLAGGKETQYF
cdr3_nt: TGTGCCAGCAGCCCGGGACTAGCGGGAGGGAAGGAGACCCAGTACTTC
d_call: TRBD2
j_call: TRBJ2-5
clone_size: .
v_call: TRBV5-6

cdr3_aa: CAGRETNTGELFF
cdr3_nt: TGTGCCGGGCGAGAGACGAACACCGGGGAGCTGTTTTTT
d_call: .
j_call: TRBJ2-2
clone_size: .
v_call: TRBV19

cdr3_aa: CASSLSPLLRGASYEQYF
cdr3_nt: TGTGCCAGCAGTTTATCGCCCCTCCTGCGGGGGGCTTCCTACGAGCAGTACTTC
d_call: TRBD2
j_call: TRBJ2-7
clone_size: .
v_call: TRBV27

cdr3_aa: CASSVEGGTEAFF
cdr3_nt: TGTGCCAGCAGTGTTGAAGGGGGCACTGAAGCTTTCTTT
d_call: .
j_call: TRBJ1-1
clone_size: .
v_call: TRBV6-4

cdr3_aa: CASSLVPADTEAFF
cdr3_nt: TGCGCCAGCAGCTTGGTCCCGGCGGACACTGAAGCTTTCTTT
d_call: .
j_call: TRBJ1-1
clone_size: .
v_call: TRBV5-1

cdr3_aa: CASSKTGGSNTEAFF
cdr3_nt: TGTGCCAGCAGCAAGACAGGGGGATCGAACACTGAAGCTTTCTTT
d_call: TRBD1
j_call: TRBJ1-1
clone_size: .
v_call: TRBV7-2

cdr3_aa: CASSSGAYEQYF
cdr3_nt: TGTGCCAGTAGTAGCGGCGCCTACGAGCAGTACTTC
d_call: .
j_call: TRBJ2-7
clone_size: .
v_call: TRBV19

cdr3_aa: CAISERGQGDQPQHF
cdr3_nt: TGTGCCATCAGTGAAAGAGGACAGGGGGATCAGCCCCAGCATTTT
d_call: TRBD1
j_call: TRBJ1-5
clone_size: .
v_call: TRBV10-3

cdr3_aa: CASSQGQGPKETQYF
cdr3_nt: TGTGCCAGCAGCCAAGGGCAGGGTCCGAAAGAGACCCAGTACTTC
d_call: .
j_call: TRBJ2-5
clone_size: .
v_call: TRBV4-2

cdr3_aa: CASSVVNTEAFF
cdr3_nt: TGTGCCAGCAGTGTAGTGAACACTGAAGCTTTCTTT
d_call: .
j_call: TRBJ1-1
clone_size: .
v_call: TRBV2

cdr3_aa: CASSPDVNQPQHF
cdr3_nt: TGTGCCAGCAGCCCGGACGTTAATCAGCCCCAGCATTTT
d_call: .
j_call: TRBJ1-5
clone_size: few
v_call: TRBV11-2

cdr3_aa: CAWSGNTDTQYF
cdr3_nt: TGTGCCTGGAGTGGAAACACAGATACGCAGTATTTT
d_call: .
j_call: TRBJ2-3
clone_size: .
v_call: TRBV30

cdr3_aa: CASSELAGYNEQFF
cdr3_nt: TGCGCCAGCAGTGAACTAGCGGGGTACAATGAGCAGTTCTTC
d_call: TRBD2
j_call: TRBJ2-1
clone_size: .
v_call: TRBV10-2

cdr3_aa: CASSQDRGSGRDNEQFF
cdr3_nt: TGTGCCAGCAGCCAAGATCGGGGTAGCGGGAGGGACAATGAGCAGTTCTTC
d_call: TRBD2
j_call: TRBJ2-1
clone_size: .
v_call: TRBV14

cdr3_aa: CASSEGQGGLYNEQFF
cdr3_nt: TGTGCCAGCAGCGAAGGTCAGGGCGGCTTATACAATGAGCAGTTCTTC
d_call: .
j_call: TRBJ2-1
clone_size: .
v_call: TRBV7-6

cdr3_aa: CATRGGDSTDTQYF
cdr3_nt: TGTGCCACCCGAGGTGGGGACAGCACAGATACGCAGTATTTT
d_call: .
j_call: TRBJ2-3
clone_size: .
v_call: TRBV10-3

cdr3_aa: CASSRRSGTDSSYNSPLHF
cdr3_nt: TGTGCCAGTAGTAGAAGATCCGGGACTGATAGCTCCTATAATTCACCCCTCCACTTT
d_call: .
j_call: TRBJ1-6
clone_size: .
v_call: TRBV19

cdr3_aa: CASSSRTGNTEAFF
cdr3_nt: TGTGCCAGCAGTTCCCGGACGGGGAACACTGAAGCTTTCTTT
d_call: .
j_call: TRBJ1-1
clone_size: once
v_call: TRBV27

cdr3_aa: CASSSQRPYEQYF
cdr3_nt: TGTGCCAGCAGCTCCCAGCGACCCTACGAGCAGTACTTC
d_call: .
j_call: TRBJ2-7
clone_size: .
v_call: TRBV7-9

cdr3_aa: CASSLTPPDTQYF
cdr3_nt: TGTGCCAGCAGCTTGACACCGCCAGATACGCAGTATTTT
d_call: .
j_call: TRBJ2-3
clone_size: .
v_call: TRBV11-3

cdr3_aa: CASSERDRTNEKLFF
cdr3_nt: TGTGCCAGCAGTGAGCGCGACAGGACTAATGAAAAACTGTTTTTT
d_call: .
j_call: TRBJ1-4
clone_size: .
v_call: TRBV6-1

cdr3_aa: CASSETGTSVSGELFF
cdr3_nt: TGTGCCAGCAGTGAGACCGGGACTAGCGTCTCCGGGGAGCTGTTTTTT
d_call: TRBD2
j_call: TRBJ2-2
clone_size: .
v_call: TRBV2

cdr3_aa: CASSRGPFSYNEQFF
cdr3_nt: TGTGCCAGCAGCCGCGGGCCGTTCTCCTACAATGAGCAGTTCTTC
d_call: .
j_call: TRBJ2-1
clone_size: .
v_call: TRBV7-2

cdr3_aa: CASSQRSPSISGSSGANVLTF
cdr3_nt: TGCGCCAGCAGCCAACGATCCCCCTCAATCTCGGGGAGCTCTGGGGCCAACGTCCTGACTTTC
d_call: .
j_call: TRBJ2-6
clone_size: .
v_call: TRBV4-3

cdr3_aa: CATSRDRVDQTGQYF
cdr3_nt: TGTGCCACCAGCAGAGATAGAGTGGATCAAACGGGGCAGTACTTC
d_call: .
j_call: TRBJ2-7
clone_size: .
v_call: TRBV15

cdr3_aa: CATSRDQGKNTEAFF
cdr3_nt: TGTGCCACCAGCAGAGATCAGGGGAAGAACACTGAAGCTTTCTTT
d_call: .
j_call: TRBJ1-1
clone_size: .
v_call: TRBV15

cdr3_aa: CASSPGGYGYTF
cdr3_nt: TGTGCCAGCAGCCCGGGGGGGTATGGCTACACCTTC
d_call: .
j_call: TRBJ1-2
clone_size: .
v_call: TRBV28

cdr3_aa: CASSFGQGVNTEAFF
cdr3_nt: TGTGCCAGCAGCTTTGGACAGGGAGTAAACACTGAAGCTTTCTTT
d_call: TRBD1
j_call: TRBJ1-1
clone_size: .
v_call: TRBV5-6

cdr3_aa: CASSMVAGLTDTQYF
cdr3_nt: TGTGCCAGTAGTATGGTAGCGGGACTGACAGATACGCAGTATTTT
d_call: TRBD2
j_call: TRBJ2-3
clone_size: .
v_call: TRBV19

cdr3_aa: CASSAQGPDEAFF
cdr3_nt: TGTGCCAGCAGCGCACAGGGACCTGATGAAGCTTTCTTT
d_call: .
j_call: TRBJ1-1
clone_size: few
v_call: TRBV9

cdr3_aa: CASSYSYRSSYEQYF
cdr3_nt: TGTGCCAGCAGTTACTCGTACAGGAGTTCCTACGAGCAGTACTTC
d_call: .
j_call: TRBJ2-7
clone_size: .
v_call: TRBV6-5

cdr3_aa: CASSREETQYF
cdr3_nt: TGTGCCAGCAGTCGAGAAGAGACCCAGTACTTC
d_call: .
j_call: TRBJ2-5
clone_size: .
v_call: TRBV2

cdr3_aa: CASSFSLASTDTQYF
cdr3_nt: TGTGCCAGCAGTTTCAGTTTAGCCAGCACAGATACGCAGTATTTT
d_call: .
j_call: TRBJ2-3
clone_size: .
v_call: TRBV6-5

cdr3_aa: CSVDGYGYTF
cdr3_nt: TGCAGCGTTGACGGCTATGGCTACACCTTC
d_call: .
j_call: TRBJ1-2
clone_size: .
v_call: TRBV29-1

cdr3_aa: CASSPAALNTEAFF
cdr3_nt: TGTGCCAGCTCACCGGCAGCGCTGAACACTGAAGCTTTCTTT
d_call: .
j_call: TRBJ1-1
clone_size: .
v_call: TRBV18

cdr3_aa: CSVAQSGNQPQHF
cdr3_nt: TGCAGCGTAGCACAGAGCGGCAATCAGCCCCAGCATTTT
d_call: .
j_call: TRBJ1-5
clone_size: few
v_call: TRBV29-1

cdr3_aa: CASSLTGSNTGELFF
cdr3_nt: TGTGCCAGCAGCCTGACAGGTTCGAACACCGGGGAGCTGTTTTTT
d_call: .
j_call: TRBJ2-2
clone_size: .
v_call: TRBV14

cdr3_aa: CASRTTTRGVHEQYF
cdr3_nt: TGTGCCAGCAGAACGACAACCAGGGGCGTCCACGAGCAGTACTTC
d_call: .
j_call: TRBJ2-7
clone_size: .
v_call: TRBV6-5

cdr3_aa: CASSQAVLAEYGELFF
cdr3_nt: TGCGCCAGCAGCCAAGCGGTGCTAGCGGAGTACGGGGAGCTGTTTTTT
d_call: TRBD2
j_call: TRBJ2-2
clone_size: .
v_call: TRBV4-3

cdr3_aa: CASRDRGLDTQYF
cdr3_nt: TGTGCCAGCAGAGACAGGGGGTTGGATACGCAGTATTTT
d_call: TRBD1
j_call: TRBJ2-3
clone_size: .
v_call: TRBV6-5

cdr3_aa: CASTGGSLYTEAFF
cdr3_nt: TGTGCCAGCACAGGGGGAAGCTTGTACACTGAAGCTTTCTTT
d_call: TRBD1
j_call: TRBJ1-1
clone_size: few
v_call: TRBV28

cdr3_aa: CAWSVNGNVGETQYF
cdr3_nt: TGTGCCTGGAGTGTAAACGGGAACGTAGGAGAGACCCAGTACTTC
d_call: .
j_call: TRBJ2-5
clone_size: .
v_call: TRBV30

cdr3_aa: CASSLELAGGPGQFF
cdr3_nt: TGTGCCAGCAGCTTAGAGCTAGCGGGAGGGCCGGGCCAGTTCTTC
d_call: TRBD2
j_call: TRBJ2-1
clone_size: once
v_call: TRBV7-9

cdr3_aa: CASSSGNPDTQYF
cdr3_nt: TGCGCCAGCAGCTCAGGGAATCCAGATACGCAGTATTTT
d_call: .
j_call: TRBJ2-3
clone_size: .
v_call: TRBV5-1

cdr3_aa: CASSIQGIYQPQHF
cdr3_nt: TGTGCCAGTAGTATCCAGGGTATATATCAGCCCCAGCATTTT
d_call: .
j_call: TRBJ1-5
clone_size: .
v_call: TRBV19

cdr3_aa: CASRLALVGELFF
cdr3_nt: TGTGCCAGCAGACTAGCCTTAGTCGGGGAGCTGTTTTTT
d_call: .
j_call: TRBJ2-2
clone_size: once
v_call: TRBV6-1

cdr3_aa: CASSAGTVFLLPLHF
cdr3_nt: TGTGCCAGCAGTGCGGGAACAGTGTTTCTTTTACCCCTCCACTTT
d_call: .
j_call: TRBJ1-6
clone_size: .
v_call: TRBV6-1

cdr3_aa: CASSPGGQVGYEQYF
cdr3_nt: TGTGCCAGCTCACCGGGTGGACAAGTAGGCTACGAGCAGTACTTC
d_call: .
j_call: TRBJ2-7
clone_size: .
v_call: TRBV18

cdr3_aa: CASSIMLAGGHEQFF
cdr3_nt: TGTGCCAGTAGTATTATGCTAGCGGGAGGCCATGAGCAGTTCTTC
d_call: TRBD2
j_call: TRBJ2-1
clone_size: .
v_call: TRBV19

cdr3_aa: CAWSRTGEYQPQHF
cdr3_nt: TGTGCCTGGAGTAGGACAGGGGAATATCAGCCCCAGCATTTT
d_call: TRBD1
j_call: TRBJ1-5
clone_size: .
v_call: TRBV30

cdr3_aa: CASSPSRTGDTEAFF
cdr3_nt: TGTGCCAGCTCACCATCAAGGACAGGGGACACTGAAGCTTTCTTT
d_call: TRBD1
j_call: TRBJ1-1
clone_size: few
v_call: TRBV18

cdr3_aa: CASSMGQQITYNEQFF
cdr3_nt: TGCGCCAGCAGCATGGGACAGCAAATTACCTACAATGAGCAGTTCTTC
d_call: TRBD1
j_call: TRBJ2-1
clone_size: .
v_call: TRBV5-1

cdr3_aa: CASRRAGSSYEQYF
cdr3_nt: TGTGCCAGCAGAAGAGCGGGGAGCTCCTACGAGCAGTACTTC
d_call: TRBD2
j_call: TRBJ2-7
clone_size: .
v_call: TRBV6-6